The sequence of this T cell receptor beta chain was determined in a study of T cell changes during pregnancy in multiple sclerosis. Repertoires were generated with immunoSEQ multiplex PCR, while TCRdb's copy carries only in-frame clones and drops some. The sample yields roughly 90,000 clones, approximately 95% seen once. V shed 0 bases and J shed 2 bases, with 11 bases lying between them. The CDR3 consists of 15 residues. Germline V lookup: CDR1 MNHEY, CDR2 SVGAGI. The TCR sequence derives from a female donor with multiple sclerosis, enrolled in a pregnancy study. V and J are TRBV6-5 and TRBJ2-7; D unresolved. Specimen: peripheral blood, collected in the first trimester of pregnancy. CDR3 sequence: CASSYSGAEAYEQYF. CDR3 nucleotides: TGTGCCAGCAGTTACTCGGGCGCAGAAGCCTACGAGCAGTACTTC.